This TCR beta chain was sequenced during a study of blood T cells in healthy people across ages. This clonotype has a handful of counts. CDR1 is MNHEY and CDR2 is SVGAGI in the germline V gene. This CDR3 comprises 15 residues. With V trimmed by 4 bases and J by 0 bases, 6 bases remained unmatched. Sample-barcoded 5' priming and a J-beta primer mix drove a second PCR of roughly 6 to 12 cycles. MiXCR was run by TCRdb on the 5' RACE reads, yielding one entry per CDR3 protein. The sample holds 700,000 to 1,000,000 distinct CDR3 sequences; 40% to 50% are singletons and the top ten take roughly 18%. The chain joins TRBV6-5 to TRBJ2-7, with 7 nucleotides matching TRBD1. The clonotype was recovered from a man in his 60s in good health. Specimen: blood. The CDR3: CASSSGTASSYEQYF. The CDR3 nucleotides are TGTGCCAGCAGTTCCGGGACAGCAAGCTCCTACGAGCAGTACTTC.